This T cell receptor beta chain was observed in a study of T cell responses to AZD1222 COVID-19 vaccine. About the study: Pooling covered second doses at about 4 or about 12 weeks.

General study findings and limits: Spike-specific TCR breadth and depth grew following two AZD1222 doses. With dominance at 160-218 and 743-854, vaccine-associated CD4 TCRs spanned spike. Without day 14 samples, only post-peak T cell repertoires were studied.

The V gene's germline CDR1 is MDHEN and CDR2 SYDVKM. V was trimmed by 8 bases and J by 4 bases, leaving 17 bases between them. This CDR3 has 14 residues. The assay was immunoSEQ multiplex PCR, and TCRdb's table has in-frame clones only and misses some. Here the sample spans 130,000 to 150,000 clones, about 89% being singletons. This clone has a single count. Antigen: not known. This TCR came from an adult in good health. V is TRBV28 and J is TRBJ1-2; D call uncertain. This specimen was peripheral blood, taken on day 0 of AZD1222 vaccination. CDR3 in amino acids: CASRRSTTRYGYTF. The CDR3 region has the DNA TGTGCCAGCCGACGAAGCACGACGCGCTATGGCTACACCTTC.